What follows are 29 T cell receptor beta chains derived from one specimen sequenced in a study of OX40 agonist ivuxolimab in advanced cancers. Data came from immunoSEQ multiplex PCR; TCRdb stores just in-frame clones and leaves some out. The repertoire holds 130,000 or so clones, with more than 85% as singletons. The source material was CD4+ or CD8+ T cells sorted from blood, sampled in a trial of the OX40 agonist ivuxolimab. The receptors shown here come from an adult with an advanced solid tumor such as melanoma, head and neck, liver or kidney cancer.

The chain carries TRBV4-3 and TRBJ1-1; a possible D gene is TRBD1 (5 bases). CDR3 size: 15 residues. Trimming pared 0 bases from V and 3 bases from J, leaving 11 bases between. The germline CDR1 and CDR2 sequences are LGHNA and YSLEER. CDR3 residues: CASSQDARGDTEAFF. The DNA for the CDR3 is TGCGCCAGCAGCCAAGATGCACGAGGGGACACTGAAGCTTTCTTT.

The chain carries TRBV10-3 and TRBJ2-7; a weak D match, TRBD1 (6 bases). Germline assignment: CDR1 ENHRY and CDR2 SYGVKD. The CDR3 contains 16 residues. V dropped 6 bases and J dropped 2 bases, with 20 bases sitting between them. The DNA of the CDR3 is TGTGCCATCAGCTCCCTTCAGGGGAATCGGGCCTACGAGCAGTACTTC. Protein: CAISSLQGNRAYEQYF.

This chain uses TRBV7-2 with TRBJ2-7, with D perhaps TRBD1 (5 bases). Germline-derived CDR1 and CDR2 are SGHTA and FQGNSA. Trimming took 5 bases from V and 6 from J, leaving 17 bases between them. This CDR3 region has 14 residues. The CDR3 reads CASSHGAATGEQYF. The CDR3 DNA follows: TGTGCCAGCAGCCATGGGGCGGCCACGGGCGAGCAGTACTTC.

The chain links TRBV7-2 to TRBJ1-6; 7 bases map to TRBD1. The CDR3 is 15 amino acids. Germline V lookup: CDR1 SGHTA, CDR2 FQGNSA. After removal of 4 bases from V and 9 bases from J, the junction contained 9 bases not matched to a gene. The CDR3 region has the DNA TGTGCCAGCAGCTCCTACGACAGGGTGGGTTCACCCCTCCACTTT. Translated: CASSSYDRVGSPLHF.

The rearrangement links TRBV18 to TRBJ1-1; D uncertain. The germline V and J ends were trimmed by 2 bases and 3 bases, with 7 bases remaining between them. The CDR3 sequence is 13 residues long. The V gene's germline CDR1 is KGHSH and CDR2 LQKENI. The CDR3 DNA follows: TGTGCCAGCTCACCAGACACCTACACTGAAGCTTTCTTT. Encoded protein: CASSPDTYTEAFF.

The J gene is TRBJ1-2, the V gene TRBV28, with 7 positions matching TRBD1. With V trimmed by 6 bases and J by 7 bases, 11 bases remained unmatched. The CDR3 extends over 14 amino acids. Germline CDR1 and CDR2: MDHEN and SYDVKM. In nucleotides, the CDR3 is TGTGCCAGCAGAGTGGACAGGAGATCGGGTGGCTACACCTTC. It specifies CASRVDRRSGGYTF.

V gene TRBV27 combines with J gene TRBJ2-7; 10 nucleotides line up with TRBD2. Trimming at V came to 6 bases and at J to 5 bases, leaving 10 bases not matched to a gene. The CDR3 has 15 residues. The germline V gene encodes CDR1 MNHEY and CDR2 SMNVEV (reference sequence). CDR3 nucleotide sequence: TGTGCCAGCAGCTATGAGCGGGGGGGCAGGCACGAGCAGTACTTC. This translates into CASSYERGGRHEQYF.

The genes are TRBV7-9 and TRBJ2-1; a possible D gene is TRBD1 (5 bases). This CDR3 spans 13 amino acids. Trimming left V 5 bases short and J 8 bases short, with 13 bases between. Germline V CDR1 and CDR2: SEHNR, FQNEAQ (reference sequence). CDR3 bases: TGTGCCAGCAGCGTCAGGGTCCTTTATGAGCAGTTCTTC. It translates to CASSVRVLYEQFF.

The rearrangement joins TRBV5-1 to TRBJ1-1; a weak D match, TRBD1 (5 bases). Germline loops: CDR1 SGHRS, CDR2 YFSETQ. Trimming left V 4 bases short and J 4 bases short, with 14 bases between. This CDR3 is 14 amino acids long. CDR3 sequence reads: CASSLSLGPTEAFF. CDR3 coding DNA: TGCGCCAGCAGCCTCAGCCTGGGGCCCACTGAAGCTTTCTTT.

This sequence joins TRBV10-3 and TRBJ1-2; D may be TRBD1 (6 bases). The germline V gene encodes CDR1 ENHRY and CDR2 SYGVKD. V was clipped by 5 bases and J by 13 bases, with 17 bases between them. This CDR3 comprises 12 residues. The CDR3 loop reads CAISTQGGLGTF. The CDR3 DNA reads as TGTGCCATCAGTACACAGGGAGGGCTCGGCACCTTC.

The gene calls are TRBV6-5 and TRBJ2-1; 9 bases map to TRBD2. The CDR3 covers 16 residues. Germline V lookup: CDR1 MNHEY, CDR2 SVGAGI. Trimming at V came to 1 base and at J to 2 bases, leaving 3 bases not matched to a gene. CDR3 nucleotide sequence: TGTGCCAGCAGTTACTGGATAGCGGGGGCCTACAATGAGCAGTTCTTC. Amino acid sequence: CASSYWIAGAYNEQFF.

The rearrangement uses TRBV28 and TRBJ2-1; perhaps TRBD1 as D (6 bases). This CDR3 contains 16 residues. Germline V gene data show CDR1 as MDHEN and CDR2 as SYDVKM. V was trimmed by 7 bases and J by 5 bases, leaving 21 bases between them. The CDR3: CASTTPTGPGNNEQFF. Here the CDR3 DNA reads TGTGCCAGCACCACCCCTACAGGGCCAGGGAACAATGAGCAGTTCTTC.

The chain carries TRBV29-1 and TRBJ2-5; D is tentatively TRBD1 or TRBD2 (5 bases each). Judging by the DNA end, TRBJ2-7 fits better; the J call may be wrong. This CDR3 is 13 amino acids long. Germline V gene lookup returns CDR1 SQVTM and CDR2 ANQGSEA. CDR3 nucleotides: TGCAGCGCCCCCCGGGACCGTACCTACGAGCAGTACTTC. Protein sequence: CSAPRDRTYEQYF.

The rearrangement links TRBV7-8 to TRBJ1-1; the D is unclear. CDR1 SGHVS and CDR2 FQNEAQ come from the germline V gene. V was shortened by 1 base and J by 0 bases, with 6 bases between the two germline ends. This CDR3 is 14 amino acids long. CDR3 amino acids: CASSLVGVNTEAFF. The DNA of the CDR3 is TGTGCCAGCAGCTTAGTAGGAGTGAACACTGAAGCTTTCTTT.

The V call is TRBV11-3, the J call TRBJ1-2; 7 bases agree with TRBD1. Germline trimming cut 5 bases from V and 6 bases from J; bases unmatched to any gene: 6. The CDR3 sequence is 13 residues long. Germline-derived CDR1 and CDR2 are SGHNT and YENEEA. The CDR3 loop is CASSLTGSHGYTF. In DNA, the CDR3 is TGTGCCAGCAGCCTGACAGGGTCCCATGGCTACACCTTC.

This chain connects TRBV10-3 to TRBJ2-3; 7 bases map to TRBD1. The germline gives CDR1 ENHRY, CDR2 SYGVKD. The CDR3 is 13 amino acids. V trimming: 4 bases; J trimming: 6 bases; junction bases outside the gene matches: 4. CDR3 DNA sequence: TGTGCCATCAGTGGGGGGACAGCGGATACGCAGTATTTT. Translated, it gives CAISGGTADTQYF.

The chain couples TRBV6-6 to TRBJ2-3; D unclear. Trimming removed 7 bases at V and 3 bases at J, with 14 bases between. Germline CDR1 reads MNHNY; CDR2 reads SVGAGI (reference sequence). This CDR3 has 14 residues. Here the CDR3 reads CASTQPGRTDTQYF. The CDR3 coding sequence is TGTGCCAGCACCCAACCCGGGCGTACAGATACGCAGTATTTT.

The chain joins TRBV6-1 to TRBJ1-1; perhaps TRBD1 as D (6 bases). This CDR3 comprises 15 residues. The V and J ends lost 6 bases and 0 bases respectively, with 14 bases between them. Germline CDR1 reads MNHNS; CDR2 reads SASEGT. In DNA form, the CDR3 reads TGTGCCAGCAGGACCGGACAGATCATGAACACTGAAGCTTTCTTT. This encodes CASRTGQIMNTEAFF.

The chain joins TRBV7-2 to TRBJ2-3; D is possibly TRBD2 (6 bases). The V end lost 5 bases, the J end lost 2 bases, and 11 bases lay between the germline ends. CDR1 and CDR2 (germline): SGHTA, FQGNSA. This CDR3 has 14 amino acids. CDR3 amino acids: CASSRGLSTDTQYF. DNA of the CDR3: TGTGCCAGCAGCAGGGGACTTTCCACAGATACGCAGTATTTT. Full variable domain (outside the CDR3, taken from reference TRBV7-2 and TRBJ2-3): GAGVSQSPSNKVTEKGKDVELRCDPISGHTALYWYRQSLGQGLEFLIYFQGNSAPDKSGLPSDRFSAERTGGSVSTLTIQRTQQEDSAVYLCASSRGLSTDTQYFGPGTRLTVL.

This sequence joins TRBV28 and TRBJ2-7; D unclear. V was shortened by 4 bases and J by 2 bases, with 18 bases between the two germline ends. Germline CDR1 and CDR2: MDHEN and SYDVKM. The CDR3 length is 16 residues. The CDR3 DNA is TGTGCCAGCAGTTCCCTAGGAGCTCCTTCCGCCTACGAGCAGTACTTC. Translation: CASSSLGAPSAYEQYF.

This rearrangement joins TRBV7-2 to TRBJ2-5; no reliable D call. This CDR3 has 15 residues. The germline CDR1 and CDR2 sequences are SGHTA and FQGNSA. Trimming stripped 5 bases from V and 1 base from J, with 14 bases between. The CDR3 nucleotides read TGTGCCAGCAGCCCTATTTATCAGGTCCAAGAGACCCAGTACTTC. Its protein product is CASSPIYQVQETQYF.

V usage is TRBV9 and J usage is TRBJ1-3; D may be TRBD1 (5 bases). The V end lost 3 bases, the J end lost 0 bases, and 10 bases lay between the germline ends. Germline V gene sequence: CDR1 SGDLS, CDR2 YYNGEE. The CDR3 totals 15 residues. The CDR3 DNA sequence: TGTGCCAGCAGCGCCGGGACGGACTCTGGAAACACCATATATTTT. It codes for CASSAGTDSGNTIYF.

The CDR3 nucleotides are TGTGCCAGCAGCTTGAAGGTTAGCGGCACAGATACGCAGTATTTT. This codes for CASSLKVSGTDTQYF. The rearrangement links TRBV5-8 to TRBJ2-3; TRBD2 is a possible D gene (5 bases). Deletions cut 1 base from V and 1 base from J, with 10 bases between. Germline CDR1 reads SGHTS; CDR2 reads YDEGEE. The CDR3 spans 15 residues.

The chain has TRBV5-1 and TRBJ1-1; a weak D match, TRBD1 (6 bases). Germline lookup yields CDR1 SGHRS and CDR2 YFSETQ. V lost 4 bases, J lost 3 bases, and 7 bases lay in between. This CDR3 is built from 12 residues. CDR3 amino acids: CASSGQYTEAFF. The CDR3 DNA reads as TGCGCCAGCAGCGGACAGTACACTGAAGCTTTCTTT.

The rearrangement uses TRBV28 and TRBJ2-3; TRBD2 matches at 8 bases. This CDR3 comprises 16 residues. V trimming: 6 bases; J trimming: 6 bases; junction bases outside the gene matches: 14. Looked up from germline, CDR1 is MDHEN and CDR2 is SYDVKM. The CDR3: CASRTQGAGESDTQYF. The DNA of the CDR3 is TGTGCCAGCAGGACCCAGGGAGCGGGAGAATCGGATACGCAGTATTTT.

This clone was recorded once. This chain connects TRBV11-2 to TRBJ2-5, with TRBD1 identical over 7 bases. J was trimmed by 5 bases and V by 1 base; bases with no gene match: 10. The CDR3 loop spans 16 amino acids. Per the germline V gene, CDR1 is SGHAT and CDR2 is FQNNGV. In DNA, the CDR3 is TGTGCCAGCAGCTTAGTGGTAGGGGGCGCGCAGGAGACCCAGTACTTC. Protein sequence: CASSLVVGGAQETQYF. The entire variable domain, with the rest obtained from reference TRBV11-2 and TRBJ2-5, is as follows: EAGVAQSPRYKIIEKRQSVAFWCNPISGHATLYWYQQILGQGPKLLIQFQNNGVVDDSQLPKDRFSAERLKGVDSTLKIQPAKLEDSAVYLCASSLVVGGAQETQYFGPGTRLLVL.

The V call is TRBV28, the J call TRBJ1-3; D gene ambiguous. The length of the CDR3 is 17 residues. Per the germline V gene, CDR1 is MDHEN and CDR2 is SYDVKM. V was clipped by 4 bases and J by 4 bases, with 20 bases between them. CDR3 sequence reads: CASSSSSVRGEGNTIYF. For the CDR3, the DNA is TGTGCCAGCAGTTCCTCCTCCGTGCGGGGAGAAGGAAACACCATATATTTT.

The chain links TRBV19 to TRBJ1-1; D unclear. Germline V gene sequence: CDR1 LNHDA, CDR2 SQIVND (reference sequence). This CDR3 contains 13 residues. V was clipped by 6 bases and J by 4 bases, with 12 bases between them. The CDR3 nucleotides are TGTGCCAGTAGGACTCTAGGGCTCACTGAAGCTTTCTTT. Residues: CASRTLGLTEAFF.

The chain combines TRBV18 with TRBJ1-1; unclear D gene. Trimming took 2 bases from V and 4 from J, leaving 17 bases between them. CDR1 is KGHSH, CDR2 LQKENI, per germline. The CDR3 totals 16 residues. The CDR3 bases are TGTGCCAGCTCACCAATTGACGGAGCAGGAGCCACTGAAGCTTTCTTT. It encodes CASSPIDGAGATEAFF. Complete variable domain (other parts from reference TRBV18 and TRBJ1-1): NAGVMQNPRHLVRRRGQEARLRCSPMKGHSHVYWYRQLPEEGLKFMVYLQKENIIDESGMPKERFSAEFPKEGPSILRIQQVVRGDSAAYFCASSPIDGAGATEAFFGQGTRLTVV.